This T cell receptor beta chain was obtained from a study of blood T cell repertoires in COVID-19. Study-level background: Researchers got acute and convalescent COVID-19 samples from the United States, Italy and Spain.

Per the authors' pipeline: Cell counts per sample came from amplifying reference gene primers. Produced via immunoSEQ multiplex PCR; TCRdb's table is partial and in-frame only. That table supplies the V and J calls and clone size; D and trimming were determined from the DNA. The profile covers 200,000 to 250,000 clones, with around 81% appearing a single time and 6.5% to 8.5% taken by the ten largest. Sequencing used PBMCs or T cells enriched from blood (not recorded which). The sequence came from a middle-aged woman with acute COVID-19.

CDR3 DNA: TGCGCCAGCAGTGAGTTTCAACTAGCGGGGAGCTCCTACAATGAGCAGTTCTTC. Its translation: CASSEFQLAGSSYNEQFF. The rearrangement uses TRBV10-1 and TRBJ2-1; 10 bases are a match to TRBD2. After removal of 1 base from V and 0 bases from J, the junction contained 6 bases not matched to a gene. Germline V lookup: CDR1 WNHNN, CDR2 SYGVQD (reference sequence). The CDR3 spans 18 residues.